This T cell receptor (beta chain) was captured by sequencing in a study of blood T cells in healthy people across ages. Study-wide results and limits: With age, beta diversity per million T cells declined roughly linearly, significantly by approximately 41. Diversity figures derived from one million T cells were judged to underestimate the true value. A greater number of naive CD4+ cells and higher diversity distinguished long-lived donors from aged donors.

The second PCR ran about 6 to 12 cycles with a sample-barcoded 5' primer and J-beta primers. TCRdb itself ran the 5' RACE reads through MiXCR, one entry per CDR3 protein. The sample lists some 1.6 million distinct CDR3 sequences, almost 35% occurring once. V lost 5 bases and J lost 6; bases outside the gene matches: 3. Germline loops: CDR1 MNHNS, CDR2 SASEGT. This CDR3 spans 12 amino acids. Samples had at least 6.5 million PBMCs isolated from them. Remarks on this clonotype: What it recognizes is unknown.

This receptor was identified in a woman in her twenties or thirties in good health. The sample consisted of blood. The J gene is TRBJ1-2, the V gene TRBV6-1, with 7 bases identical to TRBD1. DNA for the CDR3: TGTGCCAGCAGTCAAAGGGGGCATGGCTACACCTTC. This codes for CASSQRGHGYTF.